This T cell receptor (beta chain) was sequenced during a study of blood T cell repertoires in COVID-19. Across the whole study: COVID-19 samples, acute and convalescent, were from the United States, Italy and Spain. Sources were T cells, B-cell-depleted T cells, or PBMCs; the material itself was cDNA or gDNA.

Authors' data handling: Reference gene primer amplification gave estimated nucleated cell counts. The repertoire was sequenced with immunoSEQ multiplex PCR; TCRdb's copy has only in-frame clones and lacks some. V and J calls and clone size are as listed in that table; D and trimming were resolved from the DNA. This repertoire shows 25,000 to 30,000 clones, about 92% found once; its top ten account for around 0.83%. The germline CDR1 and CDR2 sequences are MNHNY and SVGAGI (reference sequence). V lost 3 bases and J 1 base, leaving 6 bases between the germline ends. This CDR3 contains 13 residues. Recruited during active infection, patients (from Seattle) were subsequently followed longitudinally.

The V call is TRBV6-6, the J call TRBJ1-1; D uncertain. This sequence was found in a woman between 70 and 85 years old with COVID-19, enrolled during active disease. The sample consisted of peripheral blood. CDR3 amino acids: CASSYAGNTEAFF. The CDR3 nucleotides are TGTGCCAGCAGTTATGCGGGGAACACTGAAGCTTTCTTT.